This T cell receptor beta chain was captured in a study of blood T cells in healthy people across ages. Study results and caveats: Estimated diversity across one million T cells was deemed an underestimate. When set beside aged donors, long-lived donors presented more naive CD4+ cells and higher diversity. Expanded clonotype changes were possibly confounded by unknown donor CMV status.

A sample-barcoded 5' primer and a J-beta primer mix were used in a second PCR of about 7 to 12 cycles. Using its own MiXCR run on the 5' RACE reads, TCRdb lists one record per CDR3 protein. The sample contains around 790,000 distinct CDR3 sequences, around 42% of which appear only once. Per sample, no less than 5 micrograms of total RNA were extracted. V lost 5 bases, J lost 2 bases, and 26 bases lay in between. This CDR3 comprises 19 residues. This clonotype was detected only a few times. Its antigen is unidentified. The sample comprised blood. The V gene is TRBV12-3 or TRBV12-4, the J gene TRBJ2-3; D perhaps matches TRBD2 (7 bases). The receptor was derived from a man aged 60 to 75 in good health. This CDR3 is CASSPGDPRRGPYTDTQYF. The CDR3 bases are TGTGCCAGCAGTCCAGGGGATCCCCGGCGGGGGCCTTACACAGATACGCAGTATTTT.